This T cell receptor (beta chain) emerged from a study of blood T cell repertoires in COVID-19 (dated by TCRdb to 2020 to 2022). About the full investigation: Samples covering the acute and convalescent phases of COVID-19 were provided by collaborators in the United States, Italy and Spain. The material from the prospective study consisted of cDNA or gDNA derived from T cells, B-cell-depleted T cells, or PBMCs. The dataset comprised deeply sampled blood TCRbeta repertoires from subjects exposed to, actively infected with, or recovered from COVID-19. The repertoires were released in a freely available public database intended as a resource for research on the immune response to SARS-CoV-2. Samples were obtained from the ongoing ImmuneRACE study (first 160 participants) and from 1,254 subjects provided by 6 global collaborators. Sample metadata almost always included a de-identified subject ID, COVID-19 status, age in years and sex. HLA class I and class II types, where available, came from metadata supplied by the sample provider rather than from assay-based typing. The full study reports these points: How much clinical and demographic metadata was included differed by source and by participant, and the metadata was provided uncurated.

V loses 0 bases at its end and J loses 3 bases; junction bases beyond the gene matches: 4. From cysteine to phenylalanine, the CDR3 is 17 amino acids long. CDR3 DNA is the only sequence kept; it has 51 bases, read in frame from the first base. The germline V gene yields MNHEY for CDR1 and SVGEGT for CDR2. TCRbeta CDR3 regions were amplified from genomic DNA using the immunoSEQ Assay, a bias-controlled multiplex PCR. Per the original workflow: The number of nucleated cells in each sample was estimated from the amplification of reference gene primers within the assay. To quantify the absolute abundance of each unique TCRbeta CDR3 rearrangement, sequence reads were collapsed and filtered. For each sample, productive Simpson clonality was calculated as the square root of Simpson's diversity index across productive rearrangements. TCRdb provides this immuneACCESS table in a form limited to in-frame rearrangements. Some clones are lacking; in checked studies, under half of them reflect an unresolved V gene, and why the rest are absent is not known. Clone size and the V and J calls come from that table; the DNA yielded D and trimming. The sample has hundreds of thousands of clones on record, approximately 91% of them singletons. The top ten clonotypes cover over 9% of the sample.

In the prospective study, participants were about 18 to 95 years old, resided in fewer than 25 geographic areas of the United States, and were enrolled through a virtual design. In the prospective study, cohorts were assigned on the basis of participant-reported clinical history obtained from a screening survey and a study questionnaire. For ImmuneRACE Cohort 3, a participant was defined as recovered based on two consecutive negative NP/OP PCR tests, clearance by a healthcare professional, or resolution of symptoms. In the prospective study, mobile phlebotomists collected whole blood, serum and a nasopharyngeal or oropharyngeal swab from each participant. Over a roughly 2-month period, participants in the prospective study had the option of providing additional blood draws and questionnaires. Before DNA extraction, blood samples from the prospective study were shipped at room temperature or frozen.

A word on this clone: Its recognized antigen is unknown. Qualities for individual bases were not recorded, and no much larger clone is one base off.

The receptor chain draws on TRBV6-2 or TRBV6-3 and TRBJ2-1; 11 central nucleotides agree with TRBD2. Sequences were obtained from PBMCs or T cells enriched from blood (not recorded which). This receptor was taken from a woman between 40 and 50 years old who had recovered from COVID-19. The DNA sequence follows: TGTGCCAGCAGTTACTCGGGACTAGCGGCCGACTACAATGAGCAGTTCTTC. This yields the protein CASSYSGLAADYNEQFF.